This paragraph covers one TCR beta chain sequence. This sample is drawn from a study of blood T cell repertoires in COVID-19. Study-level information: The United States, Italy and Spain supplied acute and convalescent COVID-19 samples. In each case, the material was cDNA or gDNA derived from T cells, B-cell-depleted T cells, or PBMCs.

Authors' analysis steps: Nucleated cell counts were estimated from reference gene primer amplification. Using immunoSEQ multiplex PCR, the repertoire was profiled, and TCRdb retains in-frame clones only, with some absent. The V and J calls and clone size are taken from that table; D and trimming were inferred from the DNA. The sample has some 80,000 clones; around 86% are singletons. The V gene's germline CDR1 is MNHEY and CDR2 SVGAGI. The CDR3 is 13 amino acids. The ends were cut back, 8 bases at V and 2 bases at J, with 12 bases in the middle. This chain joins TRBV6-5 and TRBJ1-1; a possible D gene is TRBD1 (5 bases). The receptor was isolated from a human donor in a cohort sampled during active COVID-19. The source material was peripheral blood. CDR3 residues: CASFREVNTEAFF. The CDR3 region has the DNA TGTGCCAGCTTCAGGGAAGTAAACACTGAAGCTTTCTTT.